This T cell receptor beta chain was obtained from a study of cytomegalovirus exposure and HLA in healthy donors. Overall study: The 500 to 750 first-cohort repertoires and the 95 to 150 validation repertoires shared the same platform, a later analysis reported. General observations from the study: Investigators reported approximately 150 TCR beta chains as tied to cytomegalovirus.

While the first cohort had 600 to 800 subjects, the donors belonged to the separate validation cohort of 120 subjects. Comments on this clone: Its specificity is not known.

This CDR3 has 15 residues. V shed 6 bases and J shed 0 bases, with 12 bases lying between them. The V gene's germline CDR1 is SGHTA and CDR2 FQGNSA. Assay: immunoSEQ multiplex PCR; the TCRdb copy retains only in-frame clones and omits some. The repertoire holds a few hundred thousand clones, with 88% as singletons. The sequencing input was PBMCs. This sequence joins TRBV7-2 and TRBJ2-4; D is perhaps TRBD1 (6 bases). This receptor was obtained from a woman between 18 and 30 years old in good health and CMV-seronegative. The CDR3 here is CASRITGIAKNIQYF. The DNA for the CDR3 is TGTGCCAGCAGAATAACAGGGATAGCCAAAAACATTCAGTACTTC.